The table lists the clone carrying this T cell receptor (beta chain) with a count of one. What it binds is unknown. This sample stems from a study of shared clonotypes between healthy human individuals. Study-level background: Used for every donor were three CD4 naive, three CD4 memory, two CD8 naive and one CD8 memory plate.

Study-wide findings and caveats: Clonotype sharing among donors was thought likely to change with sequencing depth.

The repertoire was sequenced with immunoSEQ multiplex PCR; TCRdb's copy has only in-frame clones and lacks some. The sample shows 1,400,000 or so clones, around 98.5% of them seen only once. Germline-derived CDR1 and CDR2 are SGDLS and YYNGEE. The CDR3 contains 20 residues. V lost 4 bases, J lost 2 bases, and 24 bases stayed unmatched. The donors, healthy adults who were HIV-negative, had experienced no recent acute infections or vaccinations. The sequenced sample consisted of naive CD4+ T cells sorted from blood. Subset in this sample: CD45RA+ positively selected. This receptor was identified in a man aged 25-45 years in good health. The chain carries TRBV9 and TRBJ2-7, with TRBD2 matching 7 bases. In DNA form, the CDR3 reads TGTGCCAGCAGCAAAACTCGAACCGTGGCGGGGGACCGCAACCCCTACGAGCAGTACTTC. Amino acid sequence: CASSKTRTVAGDRNPYEQYF.